This entry lists 21 T cell receptor beta chains sequenced from one sample in a study of response to subunit inactivated influenza vaccine. In TCRdb, the RT-PCR reads were re-called with MiXCR into one record per CDR3 protein. This table has about 700,000 distinct CDR3 sequences, about 15% appearing once. Sequences were derived from PBMCs from blood, sampled approximately 15 days before vaccination. These receptors all stem from a man in his forties or fifties who received an inactivated influenza vaccine.

This clonotype showed up many times. V usage is TRBV4-3 and J usage is TRBJ2-7, with TRBD1 matching 10 bases. V lost 1 base to trimming and J lost 7 bases; unmatched junction nucleotides: 4. Per germline, CDR1 LGHNA and CDR2 YSLEER. The CDR3 has 14 residues. CDR3: CASSQGQGAGEQYF. The CDR3 DNA reads as TGCGCCAGCAGCCAAGGACAGGGGGCTGGTGAGCAGTACTTC.

This clonotype was seen a few times. J is TRBJ2-2 and V is TRBV12-3 or TRBV12-4; possibly TRBD1 for D (6 bases). Trimming cost V 4 bases and J 3 bases, with 12 bases left between them. The CDR3 has 15 amino acids. In nucleotides, the CDR3 is TGTGCCAGCAGTTCAGACAGGAGGTACACCGGGGAGCTGTTTTTT. This codes for CASSSDRRYTGELFF.

This clonotype was observed a handful of times. CDR3 residues: CSVKREGQFF. The CDR3 region has the DNA TGCAGTGTCAAGCGGGAGGGCCAGTTCTTC. The chain employs TRBV20-1 and TRBJ2-1, with 10 bases fitting TRBD2. This CDR3 is 10 amino acids long. The trim removed 7 bases at V and 13 bases at J, leaving 4 bases unmatched. From germline, CDR1 is DFQATT and CDR2 SNEGSKA (reference sequence).

This clonotype was recorded at least ten times. The chain carries TRBV7-2 and TRBJ2-1; D unclear. Germline assignment: CDR1 SGHTA and CDR2 FQGNSA. The CDR3 sequence is 12 residues long. Trimming shortened V by 3 bases and J by 9 bases, and 9 bases separated the two germline ends. For the CDR3, the DNA is TGTGCCAGCAGCTTCACCTGGGGTGAGCAGTTCTTC. It encodes CASSFTWGEQFF. Based on the CDR3 plus reference TRBV7-2 and TRBJ2-1, the full variable domain is GAGVSQSPSNKVTEKGKDVELRCDPISGHTALYWYRQSLGQGLEFLIYFQGNSAPDKSGLPSDRFSAERTGGSVSTLTIQRTQQEDSAVYLCASSFTWGEQFFGPGTRLTVL.

The V call is TRBV5-5, the J call TRBJ2-5; D tentatively fits TRBD1 or TRBD2 (5 bases each). V dropped 3 bases and J dropped 5 bases, with 20 bases sitting between them. Germline CDR1 is SGHKS and CDR2 is YYEKEE (reference sequence). The CDR3 loop spans 16 amino acids. The CDR3 nucleotides read TGTGCCAGCAGCTGGACACTAGGGAGTCACCTCGAGACCCAGTACTTC. Translation: CASSWTLGSHLETQYF.

This clonotype was detected many times. The rearrangement uses TRBV20-1 and TRBJ1-1, with 8 bases matching TRBD1. The junction had 7 bases not matched to a gene; V was cut back by 3 bases and J by 4 bases. Germline lookup yields CDR1 DFQATT and CDR2 SNEGSKA (reference sequence). This CDR3 comprises 14 residues. The CDR3 is CSASPTGVATEAFF. The CDR3 nucleotides read TGCAGTGCTAGCCCGACAGGGGTGGCCACTGAAGCTTTCTTT.

The chain uses TRBV4-2 and TRBJ2-5; D might be TRBD1 (6 bases). V lost 1 base to trimming and J lost 2 bases, with 11 bases between them. CDR1 LGHNA and CDR2 YNFKEQ come from the germline V gene. CDR3 length: 15 amino acids. The CDR3 sequence is CASSQGTASQETQYF. The CDR3 DNA sequence: TGTGCCAGCAGCCAAGGGACAGCCTCACAAGAGACCCAGTACTTC.

This rearrangement joins TRBV2 to TRBJ2-7, with D unclear. V lost 4 bases and J lost 4, with 8 bases in between. Germline V CDR1 and CDR2: SNHLY, FYNNEI. The CDR3 is made up of 12 amino acids. CDR3 protein: CASSAKQYEQYF. CDR3 DNA sequence: TGTGCCAGCAGTGCGAAGCAGTACGAGCAGTACTTC.

The V and J genes are TRBV7-2 and TRBJ1-5; 7 positions agree with TRBD1. The germline V gene has CDR1 SGHTA and CDR2 FQGNSA. Unmatched junction bases numbered 3, after V lost 1 base and J lost 6 bases. CDR3 length: 14 amino acids. Written as DNA, the CDR3 is TGTGCCAGCAGCTTAGAGACAGGGAGTCAGCCCCAGCATTTT. This gives the protein CASSLETGSQPQHF.

This clonotype occurred a few times. The gene calls are TRBV5-1 and TRBJ2-2; 7 bases agree with TRBD1. Germline V gene sequence: CDR1 SGHRS, CDR2 YFSETQ. Unmatched junction bases numbered 2, after V lost 3 bases and J lost 0 bases. The CDR3 covers 15 residues. CDR3 in DNA: TGCGCCAGCAGCTCGGGACAGACGAACACCGGGGAGCTGTTTTTT. The encoded protein is CASSSGQTNTGELFF.

This clonotype was counted only a few times. J is TRBJ2-7 and V is TRBV5-5, with D perhaps given as TRBD1 or TRBD2 (5 bases each). The length of the CDR3 is 16 residues. Germline loops: CDR1 SGHKS, CDR2 YYEKEE (reference sequence). V was cut by 1 base and J by 0 bases, with 14 bases left in between. The CDR3 loop is CASSLSGAAASYEQYF. CDR3 DNA: TGTGCCAGCAGCTTGTCCGGGGCGGCGGCCTCCTACGAGCAGTACTTC.

This chain joins TRBV25-1 and TRBJ2-7; weak D call: TRBD2 (5 bases). The V gene lost 8 bases and the J gene lost 2 bases, with 16 bases spanning the gap. The germline V gene has CDR1 MGHDK and CDR2 SYGVNS. The CDR3 has 14 residues. CDR3 bases: TGTGCCAGCTCTCACGAGGGAAATACCTACGAGCAGTACTTC. Protein product: CASSHEGNTYEQYF.

This clonotype has ten or more counts. This sequence joins TRBV6-1 and TRBJ2-2, with TRBD2 as a possible D gene (5 bases). Trimming stripped 6 bases from V and 7 bases from J, with 12 bases between. This CDR3 has 13 residues. Germline V gives CDR1 MNHNS, CDR2 SASEGT. For the CDR3, the DNA is TGTGCCAGCAGCCGAGTTGAGGGCGGGGAGCTGTTTTTT. Translation gives CASSRVEGGELFF.

This clonotype was observed a few times. This rearrangement joins TRBV28 to TRBJ2-1; D assignment may be TRBD1 or TRBD2 (5 bases each). V was cut by 6 bases and J by 15 bases, with 15 bases left in between. Germline assignment: CDR1 MDHEN and CDR2 SYDVKM. The CDR3 has 11 amino acids. The CDR3 DNA reads as TGTGCCAGCAGCCCCGGGACCCGGACGTTCTTC. This codes for CASSPGTRTFF.

The V and J genes are TRBV7-2 and TRBJ2-5; unclear D gene. The CDR3 contains 13 residues. CDR1 and CDR2 (germline): SGHTA, FQGNSA. The ends were cut back, 2 bases at V and 5 bases at J, with 9 bases in the middle. DNA of the CDR3: TGTGCCAGCAGCTTACCAGTGTTGGAGACCCAGTACTTC. Its translation is CASSLPVLETQYF.

The J gene is TRBJ2-5, the V gene TRBV20-1, with D possibly being TRBD1 or TRBD2 (5 bases each). Germline V gives CDR1 DFQATT, CDR2 SNEGSKA (reference sequence). Between the trimmed V and J ends, which lost 3 bases and 5 bases, there was a span of 16 bases. The CDR3 runs 14 residues. The CDR3 is CSASRGRGVETQYF. The DNA of the CDR3 is TGCAGTGCTAGCCGGGGACGGGGAGTGGAGACCCAGTACTTC.

The chain is built from TRBV9 and TRBJ1-2, with 9 nucleotides matching TRBD1. Germline lookup yields CDR1 SGDLS and CDR2 YYNGEE. The CDR3 is made up of 14 amino acids. The V segment lost 3 bases and the J segment 7 bases; nucleotides outside the gene matches: 7. The CDR3 loop is CASSANRGLAGYTF. In DNA form, the CDR3 reads TGTGCCAGCAGCGCAAACAGGGGGCTCGCTGGCTACACCTTC.

Worth noting for this clonotype: No conserved phenylalanine or tryptophan is present at the end of the CDR3, so a read error is the likely explanation. The chain has TRBV20-1 and TRBJ1-1, with TRBD1 as a possible D gene (5 bases). The CDR3 is 13 residues long. Per germline, CDR1 DFQATT and CDR2 SNEGSKA (reference sequence). Trimming cost V 6 bases and J 3 bases, with 14 bases left between them. CDR3 sequence reads: CSAQWGVDTEAFS. CDR3 DNA sequence: TGCAGTGCCCAGTGGGGGGTGGACACTGAAGCTTTCTCT.

Only a few counts were recorded for this clonotype. This sequence joins TRBV20-1 and TRBJ2-4; weak D call: TRBD1 (6 bases). Per germline, CDR1 DFQATT and CDR2 SNEGSKA (reference sequence). CDR3 length: 15 residues. The V end was cut by 5 bases, the J end by 6 bases, with 20 bases between. The CDR3 sequence: CSARLQGGVRNIQYF. The CDR3 DNA reads as TGCAGTGCTCGATTACAGGGTGGGGTTAGAAACATTCAGTACTTC.

This clonotype was counted between two and nine times. The rearrangement joins TRBV25-1 to TRBJ1-3, with 7 bases identical to TRBD1. The germline gives CDR1 MGHDK, CDR2 SYGVNS. Unmatched junction bases numbered 10, after V lost 4 bases and J lost 4 bases. This CDR3 spans 16 amino acids. For the CDR3, the DNA is TGTGCCAGCAGTGGAACACGGGACAGCTTGGGAAACACCATATATTTT. This sequence encodes CASSGTRDSLGNTIYF.

The genes are TRBV6-2 or TRBV6-3 and TRBJ2-1, with 10 bases that match TRBD2. J gave up 3 bases and V 6 bases, and 8 bases lay outside the gene matches. The CDR3 has 16 residues. Germline V lookup: CDR1 MNHEY, CDR2 SVGEGT. DNA of the CDR3: TGTGCCAGCAGATCCCTTAGCGGGAGGTACTACAATGAGCAGTTCTTC. Amino acid sequence: CASRSLSGRYYNEQFF.